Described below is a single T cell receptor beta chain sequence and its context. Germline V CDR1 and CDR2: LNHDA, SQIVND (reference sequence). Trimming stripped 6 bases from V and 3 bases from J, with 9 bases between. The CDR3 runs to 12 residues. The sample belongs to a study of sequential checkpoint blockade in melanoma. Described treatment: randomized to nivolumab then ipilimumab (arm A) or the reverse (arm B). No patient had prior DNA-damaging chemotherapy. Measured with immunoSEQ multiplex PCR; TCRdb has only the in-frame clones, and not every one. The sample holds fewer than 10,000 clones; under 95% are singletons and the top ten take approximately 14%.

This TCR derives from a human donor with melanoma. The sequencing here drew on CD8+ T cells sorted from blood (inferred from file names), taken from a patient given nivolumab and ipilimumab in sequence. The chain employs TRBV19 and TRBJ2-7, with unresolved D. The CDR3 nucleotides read TGTGCCAGTAGCCCGACGGGCTACGAGCAGTACTTC. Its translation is CASSPTGYEQYF.